Listed below are T cell receptor beta chains from one sample, sequenced in a study of blood T cell repertoires in COVID-19. Repertoires were generated with immunoSEQ multiplex PCR, while TCRdb's copy carries only in-frame clones and drops some. The data contain 45,000 to 50,000 clones, 88% of them singletons. The sequenced material came from peripheral blood. Receptor source: a man in his forties or fifties with active COVID-19. Both conserved end residues are part of each CDR3. The D gene is left open where the match is weak. Part of the rows lack a size; the others show once, few, many or a class for expanded clones.

CDR3: CASSPPVSGRDTDTQYF; DNA: TGTGCCAGCAGCCCCCCAGTCAGCGGGAGGGACACAGATACGCAGTATTTT; V: TRBV6-2/TRBV6-3; size: .; J: TRBJ2-3; D: TRBD2
CDR3: CASSGQGGNTEAFF; DNA: TGTGCCAGCAGTGGACAGGGAGGTAACACTGAAGCTTTCTTT; V: TRBV2; size: .; J: TRBJ1-1; D: TRBD1
CDR3: CASSFRDTQETQYF; DNA: TGCGCCAGCAGCTTCCGGGACACCCAAGAGACCCAGTACTTC; V: TRBV5-1; size: .; J: TRBJ2-5; D: .
CDR3: CASSPGERGDTQYF; DNA: TGTGCCAGCAGTCCAGGGGAGCGGGGGGATACGCAGTATTTT; V: TRBV7-3; size: .; J: TRBJ2-3; D: TRBD2
CDR3: CSVVWGWGAEAFF; DNA: TGCAGCGTTGTTTGGGGTTGGGGGGCTGAAGCTTTCTTT; V: TRBV29-1; size: .; J: TRBJ1-1; D: .
CDR3: CASSGTSEGETQYF; DNA: TGTGCCAGCTCCGGGACTAGTGAAGGGGAGACCCAGTACTTC; V: TRBV18; size: .; J: TRBJ2-5; D: TRBD2
CDR3: CASSLGGLETQYF; DNA: TGTGCCAGCAGTTTAGGGGGACTAGAGACCCAGTACTTC; V: TRBV12-3/TRBV12-4; size: .; J: TRBJ2-5; D: .
CDR3: CASSQNGRGYNEQFF; DNA: TGTGCCAGCAGCCAAAACGGGCGGGGATACAATGAGCAGTTCTTC; V: TRBV14; size: .; J: TRBJ2-1; D: .
CDR3: CASSDTTGSGEQYF; DNA: TGTGCCAGCAGTGATACGACAGGTTCGGGCGAGCAGTACTTC; V: TRBV2; size: .; J: TRBJ2-7; D: .
CDR3: CAWSQAGQGAYEQYF; DNA: TGTGCCTGGAGTCAGGCGGGACAGGGGGCCTACGAGCAGTACTTC; V: TRBV30; size: .; J: TRBJ2-7; D: TRBD1
CDR3: CASSLVSVNYGYTF; DNA: TGTGCCAGCAGCTTGGTGTCAGTAAACTATGGCTACACCTTC; V: TRBV7-9; size: .; J: TRBJ1-2; D: .
CDR3: CSVELGNEKLFF; DNA: TGCAGCGTTGAACTGGGCAATGAAAAACTGTTTTTT; V: TRBV29-1; size: .; J: TRBJ1-4; D: .
CDR3: CASSLAAGRQFF; DNA: TGTGCCAGCAGTTTAGCGGCCGGGAGGCAGTTCTTC; V: TRBV28; size: .; J: TRBJ2-1; D: .
CDR3: CASLGRAYNEQFF; DNA: TGTGCCAGCTTGGGGAGGGCTTACAATGAGCAGTTCTTC; V: TRBV3-1/TRBV3-2; size: .; J: TRBJ2-1; D: TRBD2
CDR3: CASSGAQPYF; DNA: TGTGCCAGCAGCGGGGCACAACCTTACTTC; V: TRBV5-5; size: once; J: TRBJ2-7; D: .
CDR3: CASSLGGARVSNEKLFF; DNA: TGTGCCAGCAGCTTGGGTGGGGCCAGGGTCTCTAATGAAAAACTGTTTTTT; V: TRBV5-4; size: .; J: TRBJ1-4; D: .
CDR3: CASRTTYNEQFF; DNA: TGTGCCAGCAGGACTACTTACAATGAGCAGTTCTTC; V: TRBV12-3/TRBV12-4; size: .; J: TRBJ2-1; D: .
CDR3: CASSQDRTGRYGYTF; DNA: TGCGCCAGCAGCCAAGACCGGACAGGGAGGTATGGCTACACCTTC; V: TRBV4-3; size: few; J: TRBJ1-2; D: TRBD1
CDR3: CASSIGGSPGTEAFF; DNA: TGTGCCAGTAGTATAGGAGGCTCCCCTGGCACTGAAGCTTTCTTT; V: TRBV19; size: .; J: TRBJ1-1; D: .
CDR3: CASSLFVQPQHF; DNA: TGCGCCAGCAGCCTCTTCGTTCAGCCCCAGCATTTT; V: TRBV5-1; size: once; J: TRBJ1-5; D: .
CDR3: CASSLRGQYSNQPQHF; DNA: TGTGCCAGCAGCTTGAGGGGGCAGTATAGCAATCAGCCCCAGCATTTT; V: TRBV5-8; size: .; J: TRBJ1-5; D: TRBD1
CDR3: CATSDGTGNAYEQYF; DNA: TGTGCCACCAGTGACGGGACAGGGAATGCGTACGAGCAGTACTTC; V: TRBV24-1; size: .; J: TRBJ2-7; D: TRBD1
CDR3: CASSLSSGSYNEQFF; DNA: TGTGCCAGCAGCTTATCTAGCGGGAGCTACAATGAGCAGTTCTTC; V: TRBV7-3; size: .; J: TRBJ2-1; D: TRBD2
CDR3: CASSSHVNYGYTF; DNA: TGCGCCAGCAGCTCACACGTTAACTATGGCTACACCTTC; V: TRBV5-1; size: .; J: TRBJ1-2; D: .
CDR3: CASSLRPRANEKLFF; DNA: TGTGCCAGCAGCTTGCGGCCTCGGGCTAATGAAAAACTGTTTTTT; V: TRBV5-5; size: .; J: TRBJ1-4; D: .
CDR3: CASSLQGMTGNTIYF; DNA: TGTGCCAGCTCACTCCAGGGGATGACGGGAAACACCATATATTTT; V: TRBV18; size: .; J: TRBJ1-3; D: .
CDR3: CASSSGVYGYTF; DNA: TGTGCCAGCTCGTCAGGGGTCTATGGCTACACCTTC; V: TRBV6-5; size: .; J: TRBJ1-2; D: .
CDR3: CASSDRTGSSEQFF; DNA: TGTGCCAGCAGTGACCGGACAGGGAGTAGTGAGCAGTTCTTC; V: TRBV25-1; size: .; J: TRBJ2-1; D: TRBD1
CDR3: CASSQGLAALREQYF; DNA: TGCGCCAGCAGCCAAGGACTAGCGGCACTTCGCGAGCAGTACTTC; V: TRBV4-3; size: .; J: TRBJ2-7; D: TRBD2
CDR3: CASSFSTGGRTEAFF; DNA: TGTGCCAGCAGCTTTTCGACAGGGGGCCGCACTGAAGCTTTCTTT; V: TRBV7-6; size: .; J: TRBJ1-1; D: TRBD1
CDR3: CASSSPKGGDHTEAFF; DNA: TGTGCCAGCAGCTCCCCGAAGGGGGGGGACCACACTGAAGCTTTCTTT; V: TRBV7-3; size: .; J: TRBJ1-1; D: .
CDR3: CASSQRRLDRTASYEQYF; DNA: TGTGCCAGCAGCCAACGTCGCCTTGACAGGACTGCCTCCTACGAGCAGTACTTC; V: TRBV3-1/TRBV3-2; size: .; J: TRBJ2-7; D: .
CDR3: CASSDRLAGGDTQYF; DNA: TGTGCCAGCAGCGATAGACTAGCGGGAGGAGATACGCAGTATTTT; V: TRBV3-1/TRBV3-2; size: .; J: TRBJ2-3; D: TRBD2
CDR3: CASSLAGTSVSEQYF; DNA: TGCGCCAGCAGCTTGGCCGGGACTAGCGTAAGCGAGCAGTACTTC; V: TRBV5-1; size: .; J: TRBJ2-7; D: TRBD2
CDR3: CASSLALEGRQYF; DNA: TGTGCCAGCAGCTTAGCGCTAGAGGGAAGGCAGTACTTC; V: TRBV7-9; size: .; J: TRBJ2-7; D: .
CDR3: CASSPTFESGANVLTF; DNA: TGTGCCAGCTCACCCACTTTTGAGTCTGGGGCCAACGTCCTGACTTTC; V: TRBV18; size: .; J: TRBJ2-6; D: .
CDR3: CASSIDYEQYF; DNA: TGTGCCAGCAGCATAGACTACGAGCAGTACTTC; V: TRBV5-6; size: .; J: TRBJ2-7; D: .
CDR3: CASSLAVGELFF; DNA: TGTGCCAGCAGCTTAGCAGTCGGGGAGCTGTTTTTT; V: TRBV11-2; size: .; J: TRBJ2-2; D: .
CDR3: CASSPPGTSGTNEQFF; DNA: TGTGCCAGCTCACCACCGGGGACTAGCGGGACCAATGAGCAGTTCTTC; V: TRBV18; size: .; J: TRBJ2-1; D: TRBD2
CDR3: CACKASGRAAYEQYF; DNA: TGTGCCTGCAAAGCCAGCGGGAGGGCCGCCTACGAGCAGTACTTC; V: TRBV30; size: .; J: TRBJ2-7; D: TRBD2
CDR3: CASSISRLAQETQYF; DNA: TGTGCCAGTAGTATCTCTAGGCTAGCCCAAGAGACCCAGTACTTC; V: TRBV19; size: .; J: TRBJ2-5; D: .
CDR3: CASSPHRGREETQYF; DNA: TGTGCCAGCTCACCACACAGGGGGCGGGAAGAGACCCAGTACTTC; V: TRBV18; size: .; J: TRBJ2-5; D: TRBD1
CDR3: CAWSRQARYGYTF; DNA: TGTGCCTGGAGCCGACAGGCCCGGTATGGCTACACCTTC; V: TRBV30; size: once; J: TRBJ1-2; D: .
CDR3: CASSPERQSAEQFF; DNA: TGTGCTAGCAGCCCGGAACGACAGTCGGCTGAGCAGTTCTTC; V: TRBV7-7; size: .; J: TRBJ2-1; D: .
CDR3: CASSPRDSHNEQFF; DNA: TGTGCCAGCAGCCCGCGGGACTCCCACAATGAGCAGTTCTTC; V: TRBV9; size: once; J: TRBJ2-1; D: .
CDR3: CASSVDSGRYGGELFF; DNA: TGTGCCAGCAGCGTAGATAGCGGGAGGTATGGCGGGGAGCTGTTTTTT; V: TRBV9; size: .; J: TRBJ2-2; D: TRBD2
CDR3: CASSRGREQYF; DNA: TGTGCCAGCAGTAGAGGGCGGGAGCAGTACTTC; V: TRBV28; size: .; J: TRBJ2-7; D: .
CDR3: CASSLAGQAAYEQYF; DNA: TGCGCCAGCAGCTTGGCGGGACAGGCCGCCTACGAGCAGTACTTC; V: TRBV5-1; size: .; J: TRBJ2-7; D: TRBD1
CDR3: CASSQGTGRTDTQYF; DNA: TGCGCCAGCAGCCAAGGGACAGGGCGCACAGATACGCAGTATTTT; V: TRBV4-3; size: .; J: TRBJ2-3; D: TRBD1
CDR3: CASSLDLWRGYEQYF; DNA: TGTGCCAGCAGCTTGGACTTGTGGCGGGGCTACGAGCAGTACTTC; V: TRBV5-4; size: .; J: TRBJ2-7; D: .
CDR3: CASSSAGTGSWQYF; DNA: TGTGCCAGTAGTTCCGCGGGGACAGGGAGTTGGCAGTACTTC; V: TRBV19; size: .; J: TRBJ2-7; D: TRBD1
CDR3: CASSPPPSGGTDTQYF; DNA: TGCGCCAGCAGCCCGCCCCCTAGCGGGGGGACAGATACGCAGTATTTT; V: TRBV5-1; size: .; J: TRBJ2-3; D: TRBD2
CDR3: CASSVGLASYNEQFF; DNA: TGTGCCAGCTCAGTCGGACTAGCGAGTTACAATGAGCAGTTCTTC; V: TRBV18; size: .; J: TRBJ2-1; D: TRBD2